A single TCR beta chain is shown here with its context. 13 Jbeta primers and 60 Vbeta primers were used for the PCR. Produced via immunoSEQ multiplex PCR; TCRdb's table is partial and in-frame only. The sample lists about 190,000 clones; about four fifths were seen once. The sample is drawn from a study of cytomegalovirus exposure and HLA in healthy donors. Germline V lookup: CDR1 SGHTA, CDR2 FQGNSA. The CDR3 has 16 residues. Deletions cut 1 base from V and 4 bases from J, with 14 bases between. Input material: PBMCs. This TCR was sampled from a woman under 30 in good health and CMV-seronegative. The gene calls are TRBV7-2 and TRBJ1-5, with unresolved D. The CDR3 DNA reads TGTGCCAGCAGCTTAGAGGGTCTCCGGGGTAATCAGCCCCAGCATTTT. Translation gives CASSLEGLRGNQPQHF.